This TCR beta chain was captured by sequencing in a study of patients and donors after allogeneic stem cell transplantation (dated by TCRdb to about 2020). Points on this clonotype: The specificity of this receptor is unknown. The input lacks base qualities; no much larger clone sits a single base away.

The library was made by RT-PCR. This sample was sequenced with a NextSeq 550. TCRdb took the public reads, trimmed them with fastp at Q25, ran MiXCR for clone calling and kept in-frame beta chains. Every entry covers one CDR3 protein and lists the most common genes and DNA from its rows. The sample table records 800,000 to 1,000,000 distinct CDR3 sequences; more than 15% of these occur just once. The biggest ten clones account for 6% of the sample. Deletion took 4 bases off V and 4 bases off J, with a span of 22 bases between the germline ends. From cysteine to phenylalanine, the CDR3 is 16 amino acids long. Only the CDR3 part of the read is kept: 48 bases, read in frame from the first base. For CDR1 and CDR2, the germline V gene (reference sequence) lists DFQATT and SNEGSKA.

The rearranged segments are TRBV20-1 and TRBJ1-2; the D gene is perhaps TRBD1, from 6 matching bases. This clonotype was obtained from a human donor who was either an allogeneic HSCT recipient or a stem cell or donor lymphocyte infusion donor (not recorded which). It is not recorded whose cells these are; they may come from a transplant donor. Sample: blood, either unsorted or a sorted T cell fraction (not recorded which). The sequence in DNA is TGCAGTGCTAAAATAGGGGGAATTAGACAGATCTATGGCTACACCTTC. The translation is CSAKIGGIRQIYGYTF.